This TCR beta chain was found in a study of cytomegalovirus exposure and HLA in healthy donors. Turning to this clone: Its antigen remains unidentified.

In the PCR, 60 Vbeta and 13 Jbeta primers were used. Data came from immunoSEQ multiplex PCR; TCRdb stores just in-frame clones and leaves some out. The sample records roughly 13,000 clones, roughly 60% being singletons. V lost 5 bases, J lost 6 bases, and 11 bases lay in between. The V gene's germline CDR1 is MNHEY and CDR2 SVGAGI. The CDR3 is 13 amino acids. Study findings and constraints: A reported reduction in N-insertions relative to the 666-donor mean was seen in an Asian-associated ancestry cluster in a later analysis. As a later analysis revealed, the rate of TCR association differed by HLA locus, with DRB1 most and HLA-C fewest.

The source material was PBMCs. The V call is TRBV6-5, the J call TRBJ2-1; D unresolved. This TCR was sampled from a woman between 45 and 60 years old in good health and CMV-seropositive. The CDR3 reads CASSGGVANEQFF. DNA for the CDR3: TGTGCCAGCAGTGGTGGAGTAGCCAATGAGCAGTTCTTC.